This is a list of T cell receptor beta chains from one sample in a study of blood T cell repertoires in COVID-19. Sequenced by immunoSEQ multiplex PCR; TCRdb stores in-frame clones only, minus some. The table has around 250,000 clones, about nine tenths seen once. The sequencing sample was made of peripheral blood. The receptors here all came from a man younger than 40 who had recovered from COVID-19. CDR3s include the opening cysteine and the closing phenylalanine or tryptophan. The order of the fields is J gene, V gene, clone size, D gene, CDR3 DNA, CDR3 protein. D genes are given only for firm matches. Size tells how often a clone was seen (once, few, many) or the class of an expanded clone, and some rows leave it out.

J gene: TRBJ2-2
V gene: TRBV7-8
clone size: once
D gene: -
CDR3 DNA: TGTGCCAGCAGCCCTCCAGGGAGGCTGGAGAGGAACACCGGGGAGCTGTTTTTT
CDR3 protein: CASSPPGRLERNTGELFF

J gene: TRBJ2-1
V gene: TRBV4-2
clone size: few
D gene: TRBD2
CDR3 DNA: TGTGCCAGCAGCCAAGATCTCCCTAGCGGGGTCGATGAGCAGTTCTTC
CDR3 protein: CASSQDLPSGVDEQFF

J gene: TRBJ1-2
V gene: TRBV5-1
clone size: -
D gene: -
CDR3 DNA: TGCGCCAGCAGCTCTGCCCTAACAGGGAGTAGAAATGGCTACACCTTC
CDR3 protein: CASSSALTGSRNGYTF

J gene: TRBJ1-2
V gene: TRBV7-2
clone size: -
D gene: TRBD1
CDR3 DNA: TGTGCCAGCAGCTTACAGACAGGGGGCGGACATGGCTACACCTTC
CDR3 protein: CASSLQTGGGHGYTF

J gene: TRBJ1-6
V gene: TRBV30
clone size: -
D gene: -
CDR3 DNA: TGTGCCTGGAGTGCCCCGGGTTCACCCCTCCACTTT
CDR3 protein: CAWSAPGSPLHF

J gene: TRBJ1-6
V gene: TRBV30
clone size: -
D gene: -
CDR3 DNA: TGTGCCTGGAGTGTAGTAGGGAGAACACCCCTCCACTTT
CDR3 protein: CAWSVVGRTPLHF

J gene: TRBJ1-1
V gene: TRBV7-6
clone size: -
D gene: TRBD1
CDR3 DNA: TGTGCCAGCAGCGATTCCGGGACAGGGGGATCCCTAATGAACACTGAAGCTTTCTTT
CDR3 protein: CASSDSGTGGSLMNTEAFF

J gene: TRBJ1-1
V gene: TRBV3-1/TRBV3-2
clone size: -
D gene: -
CDR3 DNA: TGTGCCAGCAGCCCCCCAGAGAACACTGAAGCTTTCTTT
CDR3 protein: CASSPPENTEAFF

J gene: TRBJ2-5
V gene: TRBV5-1
clone size: -
D gene: -
CDR3 DNA: TGCGCCAGCAGCACCCAGGCAGAAGAAGAGACCCAGTACTTC
CDR3 protein: CASSTQAEEETQYF

J gene: TRBJ1-5
V gene: TRBV19
clone size: once
D gene: TRBD1
CDR3 DNA: TGTGCCAGTAGTATGACAGGGGGCCGCAATCAGCCCCAGCATTTT
CDR3 protein: CASSMTGGRNQPQHF

J gene: TRBJ1-5
V gene: TRBV19
clone size: -
D gene: -
CDR3 DNA: TGTGCCAGTAGTATAGGGGAGGATCAGCCCCAGCATTTT
CDR3 protein: CASSIGEDQPQHF

J gene: TRBJ2-7
V gene: TRBV4-1
clone size: -
D gene: TRBD1
CDR3 DNA: TGCGCCAGCAGTAAACAGGGGAGCTCCTACGAGCAGTACTTC
CDR3 protein: CASSKQGSSYEQYF

J gene: TRBJ2-7
V gene: TRBV5-4
clone size: -
D gene: -
CDR3 DNA: TGTGCCAGTAAAAAAACAGGATCCTACGAGCAGTACTTC
CDR3 protein: CASKKTGSYEQYF

J gene: TRBJ2-2
V gene: TRBV7-2
clone size: -
D gene: TRBD2
CDR3 DNA: TGTGCCAGCACCCCTCCGGGGGGGAGGGCCGGGGAGCTGTTTTTT
CDR3 protein: CASTPPGGRAGELFF

J gene: TRBJ2-1
V gene: TRBV6-6
clone size: few
D gene: TRBD2
CDR3 DNA: TGTGCCAGCAGTCCATTTAGCGGGGGGGTGCCTCTTGCCTACAATGAGCAGTTCTTC
CDR3 protein: CASSPFSGGVPLAYNEQFF

J gene: TRBJ2-1
V gene: TRBV19
clone size: -
D gene: TRBD2
CDR3 DNA: TGTGCCAGTAGTATGGGAGGGCTAGCGCCCTACAATGAGCAGTTCTTC
CDR3 protein: CASSMGGLAPYNEQFF

J gene: TRBJ1-6
V gene: TRBV14
clone size: -
D gene: -
CDR3 DNA: TGTGCCAGCAGCCAAGCCCGACAGCGACCAAGGGATAATTCACCCCTCCACTTT
CDR3 protein: CASSQARQRPRDNSPLHF